This T cell receptor (beta chain) is drawn from a study of T cell repertoires in cytomegalovirus infection. TCRdb re-called the reads through MiXCR, storing one row per CDR3 protein. Here the sample spans roughly 990,000 distinct CDR3 sequences, approximately 31% being singletons. In its sample, this clonotype was seen many times. Its matching antigen is unknown. Whole-study results and caveats: Using cumulative public TCR beta family frequency, the authors identified those who carried CMV together with the relevant HLA. There were HLA-C-restricted CMV-specific TCR beta clonotypes dominating the ex vivo response.

This TCR derives from a human donor in good health (CMV status not recorded). Some clones in this sample may be carry-over from other donors' samples. Sequencing used cultured CD8+ T cells from PBMCs, obtained from culture after CMV antigen stimulation.

Here the CDR3 DNA reads TGTGCCAGCAGCCCCCATTGGGGCAAGCACATCTACACCGGGGAGCTGTTTTTT. Protein: CASSPHWGKHIYTGELFF. The chain employs TRBV7-8 and TRBJ2-2, with D perhaps matching TRBD1 (5 bases). Deletions cut 5 bases from V and 3 bases from J, with 22 bases between. CDR1 and CDR2 (germline): SGHVS, FQNEAQ. The CDR3 is 18 residues long.